The 28 T cell receptor beta chains below were found in one sample sequenced in a study of response to subunit inactivated influenza vaccine. TCRdb re-derived calls from the RT-PCR reads in MiXCR, one entry per CDR3 protein. The data hold roughly 520,000 distinct CDR3 sequences, with over 25% observed a single time. Sequencing was performed on CD4+ T cells sorted from PBMCs, taken more than 4 days after vaccination. Every receptor here comes from a man in his forties or fifties who received an inactivated influenza vaccine.

A few counts support this clonotype. The V call is TRBV29-1, the J call TRBJ2-2; D is uncertain. V lost 6 bases and J lost 2, with 7 bases in between. Germline V lookup: CDR1 SQVTM, CDR2 ANQGSEA. The CDR3 is made up of 12 amino acids. CDR3 sequence: CSVTPNTGELFF. As DNA, the CDR3 is TGCAGCGTGACACCTAACACCGGGGAGCTGTTTTTT.

This chain joins TRBV18 and TRBJ1-1, with D possibly TRBD1 on 5 matching bases. Trimming shortened V by 8 bases and J by 8 bases, and 12 bases separated the two germline ends. The germline gives CDR1 KGHSH, CDR2 LQKENI. The CDR3 is 11 amino acids. This CDR3 reads CASPRGGEAFF. The CDR3 DNA reads as TGTGCCAGCCCCCGGGGGGGAGAAGCTTTCTTT.

The rearrangement joins TRBV6-1 to TRBJ2-5; D is possibly TRBD2 (7 bases). Germline loops: CDR1 MNHNS, CDR2 SASEGT. This CDR3 has 16 residues. The V end lost 7 bases, the J end lost 1 base, and 19 bases lay between the germline ends. CDR3 sequence reads: CASTSKAGQAQETQYF. The CDR3, as DNA: TGTGCCAGCACCAGCAAAGCGGGACAAGCCCAAGAGACCCAGTACTTC.

The CDR3 protein is CASSSDKISTDTQYF. Here the CDR3 DNA reads TGTGCCAGCAGTAGCGACAAGATTAGCACAGATACGCAGTATTTT. The chain recombines TRBV12-3 or TRBV12-4 with TRBJ2-3, with D unclear. V was trimmed by 5 bases and J by 0 bases, leaving 12 bases between them. The CDR3 has 15 residues.

This rearrangement joins TRBV3-1 to TRBJ2-7; D may correspond to TRBD1 or TRBD2 (5 bases each). Germline V gene sequence: CDR1 LGHDT, CDR2 YNNKEL (reference sequence). This CDR3 is built from 14 residues. The ends were cut back, 6 bases at V and 7 bases at J, with 19 bases in the middle. The CDR3 nucleotides are TGTGCCAGCAGTCCCACGGGACGGCTAGGAGAGCAGTACTTC. Residues: CASSPTGRLGEQYF.

This clonotype was found a few times. This rearrangement joins TRBV5-5 to TRBJ2-1; no definite D call. Germline-derived CDR1 and CDR2 are SGHKS and YYEKEE (reference sequence). CDR3 size: 12 residues. V lost 1 base and J lost 10, with 9 bases in between. The CDR3 loop is CASSLRVGEQFF. CDR3 nucleotides: TGTGCCAGCAGCTTGAGGGTGGGGGAGCAGTTCTTC. Together with reference TRBV5-5 and TRBJ2-1, the CDR3 gives the full variable domain: DAGVTQSPTHLIKTRGQQVTLRCSPISGHKSVSWYQQVLGQGPQFIFQYYEKEERGRGNFPDRFSARQFPNYSSELNVNALLLGDSALYLCASSLRVGEQFFGPGTRLTVL.

V and J are TRBV7-8 and TRBJ2-5; TRBD2 agrees at 7 bases. Germline V gene data show CDR1 as SGHVS and CDR2 as FQNEAQ. Trimming took 4 bases from V and 4 from J; bases not matched to a gene: 18. The CDR3 runs 18 residues. Here the CDR3 reads CASSSHPYRARGGETQYF. The CDR3 DNA follows: TGTGCCAGCAGCTCACATCCATACCGGGCCCGCGGGGGAGAGACCCAGTACTTC.

This chain connects TRBV18 to TRBJ2-3; weak D call: TRBD1 (6 bases). Germline CDR1 and CDR2: KGHSH and LQKENI. This CDR3 spans 13 amino acids. V was trimmed by 4 bases and J by 5 bases, leaving 10 bases between them. The CDR3 bases are TGTGCCAGCTCACAGGGGGATGGAGATACGCAGTATTTT. Its protein is CASSQGDGDTQYF. The whole variable domain, filled in from reference TRBV18 and TRBJ2-3, reads NAGVMQNPRHLVRRRGQEARLRCSPMKGHSHVYWYRQLPEEGLKFMVYLQKENIIDESGMPKERFSAEFPKEGPSILRIQQVVRGDSAAYFCASSQGDGDTQYFGPGTRLTVL.

This clonotype was counted at least ten times. This rearrangement joins TRBV12-3 or TRBV12-4 to TRBJ2-5; 12 bases are a match to TRBD2. The CDR3 is made up of 15 amino acids. Losses at the gene ends were 3 bases for V and 5 bases for J; bases not matched to a gene: 4. DNA for the CDR3: TGTGCCAGCAGTTTCCCCGGGACTAGCGGGGAGACCCAGTACTTC. It is translated as CASSFPGTSGETQYF.

As for this clonotype: A much larger clone sits a single nucleotide away, making a read error possible. The CDR3 reads CASGLGRELFF. The DNA for the CDR3 is TGTGCCAGCGGCTTAGGCAGGGAGCTGTTTTTT. The chain links TRBV7-2 to TRBJ2-2, with D unresolved. This CDR3 spans 11 amino acids. CDR1 and CDR2 (germline): SGHTA, FQGNSA.

This clonotype has more than one count but fewer than ten. The V call is TRBV19, the J call TRBJ2-5; D might be TRBD2 (6 bases). CDR1 LNHDA and CDR2 SQIVND come from the germline V gene (reference sequence). Trimming took off 8 bases at V and 5 bases at J, with 21 bases between the two ends. This CDR3 contains 15 residues. The CDR3 coding sequence is TGTGCCAGTTCCCAGGGAGCGGGTAACGGTGAGACCCAGTACTTC. Its translation: CASSQGAGNGETQYF.

This clonotype has just a few counts. The rearrangement uses TRBV5-5 and TRBJ2-3, with TRBD1 matching 10 bases. Germline V gene lookup returns CDR1 SGHKS and CDR2 YYEKEE (reference sequence). V dropped 5 bases and J dropped 0; count of bases not matched to a gene: 3. This CDR3 is 15 amino acids long. CDR3 nucleotides: TGTGCCAGCAGTGCGACAGGGGGCAGCACAGATACGCAGTATTTT. Residues: CASSATGGSTDTQYF.

This clonotype has just a few counts. V is TRBV3-1 and J is TRBJ2-2; D may correspond to TRBD1 or TRBD2 (5 bases each). V was clipped by 3 bases and J by 4 bases, with 15 bases between them. CDR1 is LGHDT and CDR2 is YNNKEL in the germline V gene (reference sequence). The CDR3 extends over 16 amino acids. The CDR3 reads CASSHPIHGGTGELFF. In DNA form, the CDR3 reads TGTGCCAGCAGCCACCCGATCCATGGGGGCACCGGGGAGCTGTTTTTT. The whole variable domain, filled in from reference TRBV3-1 and TRBJ2-2, reads DTAVSQTPKYLVTQMGNDKSIKCEQNLGHDTMYWYKQDSKKFLKIMFSYNNKELIINETVPNRFSPKSPDKAHLNLHINSLELGDSAVYFCASSHPIHGGTGELFFGEGSRLTVL.

This clonotype was observed a few times. The chain carries TRBV10-3 and TRBJ2-2; TRBD1 or TRBD2 may be the D gene (6 bases each). CDR3 length: 13 residues. From germline, CDR1 is ENHRY and CDR2 SYGVKD. Between the trimmed V and J ends, which lost 6 bases and 5 bases, there was a span of 10 bases. CDR3: CAIRQGGTGELFF. Here the CDR3 DNA reads TGTGCCATCAGACAAGGGGGGACCGGGGAGCTGTTTTTT.

The chain uses TRBV29-1 and TRBJ1-1; D might be TRBD1 (6 bases). Trimming stripped 7 bases from V and 5 bases from J, with 17 bases between. This CDR3 contains 13 residues. CDR1 and CDR2 from the germline V gene are SQVTM and ANQGSEA. DNA of the CDR3: TGCAGCGGCAAACAGGGACCGGGGACTGAAGCTTTCTTT. Its protein product is CSGKQGPGTEAFF.

This rearrangement joins TRBV18 to TRBJ2-3, with a tentative D call TRBD2 (5 bases). The CDR3 extends over 15 amino acids. The V gene's germline CDR1 is KGHSH and CDR2 LQKENI. V was pared by 3 bases and J by 1 base, with 11 bases between. The CDR3 sequence: CASSPPGSRTDTQYF. The CDR3 region has the DNA TGTGCCAGCTCACCGCCGGGATCTCGCACAGATACGCAGTATTTT. The full variable domain, rest sourced from reference TRBV18 and TRBJ2-3, is NAGVMQNPRHLVRRRGQEARLRCSPMKGHSHVYWYRQLPEEGLKFMVYLQKENIIDESGMPKERFSAEFPKEGPSILRIQQVVRGDSAAYFCASSPPGSRTDTQYFGPGTRLTVL.

This clonotype was detected only a few times. The chain carries TRBV29-1 and TRBJ2-7; 7 bases are a match to TRBD1. Trimming removed 5 bases from V and 6 bases from J; junction bases left unmatched: 7. The CDR3 consists of 12 residues. Looked up from germline, CDR1 is SQVTM and CDR2 is ANQGSEA. The CDR3 sequence is CSVWNRGAEQYF. In DNA, the CDR3 is TGCAGCGTTTGGAACAGGGGAGCCGAGCAGTACTTC.

This clonotype appeared a few times. The chain is built from TRBV11-2 and TRBJ2-1; 9 bases agree with TRBD1. V shed 6 bases and J 13 bases; nucleotides not matched to a gene: 13. This CDR3 spans 14 amino acids. Germline V lookup: CDR1 SGHAT, CDR2 FQNNGV. CDR3 DNA sequence: TGTGCCAGCAGTCCCGGGACAGGGAGGGTAGAACAGTTCTTC. Its protein is CASSPGTGRVEQFF.

At least ten counts were recorded for this clonotype. The genes are TRBV7-9 and TRBJ2-3; 8 nucleotides align to TRBD2. The V and J ends lost 2 bases and 6 bases, in that order; junction bases with no gene match: 7. This CDR3 region has 15 residues. Germline V gene sequence: CDR1 SEHNR, CDR2 FQNEAQ (reference sequence). In nucleotides, the CDR3 is TGTGCCAGCAGCTTAACGTCTAGCGGGTTTGATACGCAGTATTTT. Translating gives CASSLTSSGFDTQYF.

The chain recombines TRBV6-2 or TRBV6-3 with TRBJ2-2, with 8 bases fitting TRBD2. J lost 3 bases, V lost 7 bases, and 10 bases had no gene match. CDR1 is MNHEY and CDR2 is SVGEGT in the germline V gene. There are 16 residues in the CDR3. CDR3 nucleotide sequence: TGTGCCAGCATCCCCGGGGCGGGAGGCCACACCGGGGAGCTGTTTTTT. Translation gives CASIPGAGGHTGELFF.

This clonotype appeared many times. The rearrangement joins TRBV20-1 to TRBJ2-7; D is undetermined. This CDR3 region has 12 residues. Per germline, CDR1 DFQATT and CDR2 SNEGSKA (reference sequence). V was clipped by 1 base and J by 3 bases, with 7 bases between them. DNA of the CDR3: TGCAGTGCTAGAGGGCGTGGCTACGAGCAGTACTTC. Translated: CSARGRGYEQYF.

This clonotype was counted a few times. The chain joins TRBV28 to TRBJ1-5; D is uncertain. V lost 8 bases and J 4 bases, leaving 12 bases between the germline ends. The CDR3 loop spans 13 amino acids. Germline V gives CDR1 MDHEN, CDR2 SYDVKM. Written as DNA, the CDR3 is TGTGCCAGCGGCACCCTGACAAATCAGCCCCAGCATTTT. This codes for CASGTLTNQPQHF. Variable domain in full (rest from reference TRBV28 and TRBJ1-5): DVKVTQSSRYLVKRTGEKVFLECVQDMDHENMFWYRQDPGLGLRLIYFSYDVKMKEKGDIPEGYSVSREKKERFSLILESASTNQTSMYLCASGTLTNQPQHFGDGTRLSIL.

This clonotype was observed a few times. CDR3 sequence: CASSRRLLAGGLTQETQYF. The CDR3 coding sequence is TGTGCCAGCAGCCGCAGACTCCTAGCGGGAGGCCTAACCCAAGAGACCCAGTACTTC. The chain recombines TRBV4-2 with TRBJ2-5, with 11 positions matching TRBD2. V lost 4 bases to trimming and J lost 1 base; unmatched junction nucleotides: 14. In germline, CDR1 is LGHNA, CDR2 YNFKEQ. The CDR3 sequence is 19 residues long.

This clonotype came up a few times. V usage is TRBV4-3 and J usage is TRBJ2-1; TRBD2 might be the D (6 bases). The germline V gene has CDR1 LGHNA and CDR2 YSLEER. Trimming took 0 bases from V and 0 from J, leaving 12 bases between them. The CDR3 runs to 17 residues. CDR3 loop: CASSQDGAGRSYNEQFF. DNA of the CDR3: TGCGCCAGCAGCCAAGACGGGGCGGGACGCTCCTACAATGAGCAGTTCTTC.

This clonotype has a handful of counts. The rearrangement links TRBV12-3 or TRBV12-4 to TRBJ2-7; D is uncertain. Trimming stripped 3 bases from V and 3 bases from J, with 9 bases between. The CDR3 covers 13 residues. CDR3 nucleotides: TGTGCCAGCAGTTTGGTAGGGCGCTACGAGCAGTACTTC. Translation: CASSLVGRYEQYF.

The chain uses TRBV6-5 and TRBJ2-7; 12 bases agree with TRBD1. This CDR3 has 15 residues. V lost 2 bases to trimming and J lost 6 bases; unmatched junction nucleotides: 5. Germline values: CDR1 MNHEY, CDR2 SVGAGI. CDR3 in DNA: TGTGCCAGCAGTTACCGGGACAGGGGGCAATTCGAGCAGTACTTC. Protein sequence: CASSYRDRGQFEQYF.

The chain carries TRBV4-2 and TRBJ2-1, with TRBD2 matching over 9 bases. CDR3 length: 15 residues. Germline CDR1 reads LGHNA; CDR2 reads YNFKEQ. The ends lost 0 bases at V and 6 bases at J; junction bases unmatched: 3. CDR3 nucleotide sequence: TGTGCCAGCAGCCAAGATCCTAGCGGGATCAATGAGCAGTTCTTC. It encodes CASSQDPSGINEQFF.

V usage is TRBV4-3 and J usage is TRBJ1-1; possibly TRBD1 for D (6 bases). The germline CDR1 and CDR2 sequences are LGHNA and YSLEER. The CDR3 has 16 residues. V dropped 5 bases and J dropped 4 bases, with 20 bases sitting between them. The CDR3 is CASSDVYVKGGTEAFF. The CDR3 DNA follows: TGCGCCAGCAGCGACGTTTATGTGAAGGGGGGCACTGAAGCTTTCTTT.